This T cell receptor (beta chain) comes out of a study of ipilimumab plus nivolumab after autologous stem cell transplantation. Study overall: Typical patient got 5 or 6 ipilimumab doses and about eight nivolumab doses (median).

Checkpoint therapy with ipilimumab 1 mg/kg began 14 to 28 days after transplant. Study-wide results and caveats: The authors say TCR, Treg and microbiome findings warrant further study.

TCRdb keeps only in-frame clones here, not all; method: immunoSEQ multiplex PCR. Found here are 3,000 to 3,500 clones, roughly 80% of them singletons; the top ten hold 8% to 11%. Concerning this clone itself: Its target is unknown.

The length of the CDR3 is 15 residues. Germline CDR1 and CDR2: ENHRY and SYGVKD. The trim removed 10 bases at V and 5 bases at J, leaving 11 bases unmatched. The clonotype originates from a male donor with primary mediastinal lymphoma. This specimen consisted of PBMCs, obtained in a trial of ipilimumab plus nivolumab as post-transplant consolidation. The chain links TRBV10-3 to TRBJ1-6; 7 bases line up with TRBD1. CDR3: CATINPQGDNSPLHF. CDR3 sequence (DNA): TGTGCCACCATCAACCCCCAGGGGGATAATTCACCCCTCCACTTT.